Below, 6 T cell receptor beta chains from the same sample are listed, as sequenced in a study of cytomegalovirus exposure and HLA in healthy donors. Produced via immunoSEQ multiplex PCR; TCRdb's table is partial and in-frame only. Counted here are tens of thousands of clones, approximately 93% occurring once; the ten biggest clones make up about 4.1%. Material for sequencing was PBMCs. These receptors were taken from a man aged 18 to 30 in good health and CMV-seropositive.

This sequence joins TRBV7-3 and TRBJ1-1; TRBD1 agrees at 7 bases. The CDR3 has 14 residues. V was pared by 2 bases and J by 5 bases, with 5 bases of the junction left unmatched. Germline CDR1 is SGHTA and CDR2 is FQGTGA. In DNA, the CDR3 is TGTGCCAGCAGCTTAGAGGGGGCAGATACTGAAGCTTTCTTT. Protein sequence: CASSLEGADTEAFF. The complete variable domain, with remaining parts taken from reference TRBV7-3 and TRBJ1-1, reads GAGVSQTPSNKVTEKGKYVELRCDPISGHTALYWYRQSLGQGPEFLIYFQGTGAADDSGLPNDRFFAVRPEGSVSTLKIQRTERGDSAVYLCASSLEGADTEAFFGQGTRLTVV.

The J gene is TRBJ1-2, the V gene TRBV7-2, with 7 bases lining up with TRBD1. CDR1 and CDR2 from the germline V gene are SGHTA and FQGNSA. CDR3 length: 15 residues. V was pared by 5 bases and J by 3 bases, with 9 bases of the junction left unmatched. The CDR3 loop is CASSDRQGEDYGYTF. The CDR3 DNA follows: TGTGCCAGCAGCGACCGACAGGGAGAAGACTATGGCTACACCTTC.

The chain couples TRBV7-2 to TRBJ1-1; 9 nucleotides align to TRBD1. The J segment lost 1 base and the V segment lost 5 bases, leaving 8 bases of the junction unmatched. The CDR3 contains 16 residues. From germline, CDR1 is SGHTA and CDR2 FQGNSA. The CDR3 region is CASSNPYRGQNTEAFF. The CDR3 DNA reads as TGTGCCAGCAGCAACCCATACAGGGGGCAGAACACTGAAGCTTTCTTT.

This chain uses TRBV10-3 with TRBJ2-7, with 7 nucleotides matching TRBD1. The junction had 12 bases not matched to a gene; V was cut back by 3 bases and J by 1 base. The CDR3 covers 17 residues. From germline, CDR1 is ENHRY and CDR2 SYGVKD. The CDR3 is CAISDGKDRSLSYEQYF. The CDR3 DNA sequence: TGTGCCATCAGTGACGGGAAGGACAGGTCCTTATCCTACGAGCAGTACTTC.

The chain has TRBV7-2 and TRBJ2-3; no reliable D call. Germline loops: CDR1 SGHTA, CDR2 FQGNSA. The ends were cut back, 2 bases at V and 0 bases at J, with 9 bases in the middle. This CDR3 contains 15 residues. The CDR3 DNA reads TGTGCCAGCAGCTTACGGAGTGGGAGCACAGATACGCAGTATTTT. It is translated as CASSLRSGSTDTQYF.

The chain employs TRBV30 and TRBJ2-7; unclear D gene. CDR3 length: 11 residues. Deletions cut 4 bases from V and 7 bases from J, with 11 bases between. Germline V CDR1 and CDR2: GTSNPN, SVGIG (reference sequence). This CDR3 is CAWNRVNEQYF. The CDR3 nucleotides are TGTGCCTGGAACCGCGTAAATGAGCAGTACTTC. Full variable domain (remainder filled in from reference TRBV30 and TRBJ2-7): SQTIHQWPATLVQPVGSPLSLECTVEGTSNPNLYWYRQAAGRGLQLLFYSVGIGQISSEVPQNLSASRPQDRQFILSSKKLLLSDSGFYLCAWNRVNEQYFGPGTRLTVT.